These T cell receptor beta chains were read from a single sample in a study of T cells after yellow fever vaccination. Via MiXCR, TCRdb re-called the 5' RACE reads, giving one row per CDR3 protein. The sample includes 200,000 to 300,000 distinct CDR3 sequences, around 13% of them seen just once. The input for sequencing was CD4+ T cells sorted from PBMCs, taken 45 days after the yellow fever booster vaccination. These receptors were collected from a man in his thirties or forties who received the YFV17D yellow fever vaccine. The CDR3 runs from the conserved cysteine through the conserved F or W. A D gene is named only where the DNA matches it firmly. Not every row has a clone size; where given, it reads once, few, many or a size class.

V	J	D	length	size	CDR3	DNA
TRBV11-1	TRBJ2-7	TRBD1	15	few	CASSTPDRLNYEQYF	TGTGCCAGCAGCACACCGGACAGGCTAAACTACGAGCAGTACTTC
TRBV27	TRBJ2-1	.	15	.	CASSDISPAPHEQFF	TGTGCCAGCTCCGATATAAGCCCCGCCCCCCATGAGCAGTTCTTC
TRBV20-1	TRBJ2-3	TRBD2	15	.	CSAESLAVITDTQYF	TGCAGTGCAGAATCACTAGCGGTGATCACAGATACGCAGTATTTT
TRBV4-3	TRBJ2-1	.	15	few	CASSQGPTSYNEQFF	TGCGCCAGCAGCCAAGGTCCAACCTCCTACAATGAGCAGTTCTTC
TRBV10-3	TRBJ2-1	TRBD2	14	.	CAINDRRELVEQFF	TGTGCCATCAATGATCGGCGGGAGTTGGTTGAGCAGTTCTTC
TRBV7-8	TRBJ2-1	TRBD1	16	few	CASSVKRDRVYNEQFF	TGTGCCAGCAGCGTAAAGAGGGACAGGGTCTACAATGAGCAGTTCTTC
TRBV12-3/TRBV12-4	TRBJ2-1	.	14	few	CASSLIGGVGEQFF	TGTGCCAGCAGTTTAATCGGAGGGGTCGGGGAGCAGTTCTTC
TRBV24-1	TRBJ1-5	.	13	.	CATSDSMGQPQHF	TGTGCCACCAGTGACTCCATGGGTCAGCCCCAGCATTTT
TRBV21-1	TRBJ2-1	.	20	few	CASSNKGRKVQRAFYNEQFF	TGTGCCAGCAGCAATAAAGGGAGAAAAGTCCAAAGAGCTTTCTACAATGAGCAGTTCTTC
TRBV3-1	TRBJ2-4	.	13	.	CASRQGQRNIQYF	TGTGCCAGCAGACAAGGACAGAGAAACATTCAGTACTTC
TRBV7-6	TRBJ2-1	TRBD2	14	few	CASSPSGRQDEQFF	TGTGCCAGCAGCCCCAGCGGGAGGCAGGATGAGCAGTTCTTC
TRBV15	TRBJ2-7	.	14	many	CATSREGGLYEQYF	TGTGCCACCAGCAGAGAAGGGGGGCTCTACGAGCAGTACTTC
TRBV10-3	TRBJ1-1	TRBD1	13	many	CAISPGQESVAFF	TGTGCCATCAGCCCAGGACAGGAGAGTGTAGCTTTCTTT
TRBV5-1	TRBJ2-3	TRBD2	17	few	CASSSWTSGRAPDTQYF	TGCGCCAGCAGCTCCTGGACTAGCGGGAGGGCCCCAGATACGCAGTATTTT
TRBV20-1	TRBJ2-5	TRBD2	14	.	CSAGVAGPQETQYF	TGCAGCGCAGGGGTAGCGGGACCACAAGAGACCCAGTACTTC
TRBV7-6	TRBJ2-1	TRBD2	17	few	CASSLGTGGRIYNEQFF	TGTGCCAGCAGCTTAGGGACGGGCGGGAGAATCTACAATGAGCAGTTCTTC